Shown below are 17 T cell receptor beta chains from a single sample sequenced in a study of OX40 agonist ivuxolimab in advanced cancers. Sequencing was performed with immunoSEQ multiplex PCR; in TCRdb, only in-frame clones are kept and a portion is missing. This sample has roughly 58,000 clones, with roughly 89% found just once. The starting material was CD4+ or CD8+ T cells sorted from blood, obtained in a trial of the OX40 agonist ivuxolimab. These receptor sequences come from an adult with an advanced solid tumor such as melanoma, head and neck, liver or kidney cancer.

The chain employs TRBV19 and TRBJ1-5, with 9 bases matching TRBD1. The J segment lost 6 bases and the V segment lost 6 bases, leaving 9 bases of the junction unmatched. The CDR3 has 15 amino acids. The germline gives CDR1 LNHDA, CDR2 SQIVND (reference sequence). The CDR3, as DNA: TGTGCCAGTAGACCAGACAGGGGGGGCGGTCAGCCCCAGCATTTT. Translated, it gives CASRPDRGGGQPQHF.

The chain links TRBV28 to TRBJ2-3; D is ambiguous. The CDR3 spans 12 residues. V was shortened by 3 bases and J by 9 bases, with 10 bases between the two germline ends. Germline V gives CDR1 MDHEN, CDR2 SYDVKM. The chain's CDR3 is CASSFAERTQYF. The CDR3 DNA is TGTGCCAGCAGTTTCGCCGAACGCACGCAGTATTTT.

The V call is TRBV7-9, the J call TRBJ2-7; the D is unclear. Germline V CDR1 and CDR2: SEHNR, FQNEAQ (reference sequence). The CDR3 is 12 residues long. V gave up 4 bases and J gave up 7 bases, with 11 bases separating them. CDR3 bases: TGTGCCAGCAGCTCAACCCCGGGTGAGCAGTACTTC. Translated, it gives CASSSTPGEQYF.

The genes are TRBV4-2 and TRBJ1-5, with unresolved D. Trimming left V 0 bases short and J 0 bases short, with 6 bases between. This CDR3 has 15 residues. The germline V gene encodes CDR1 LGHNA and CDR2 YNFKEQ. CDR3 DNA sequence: TGTGCCAGCAGCCAAGAATATAGTAGCAATCAGCCCCAGCATTTT. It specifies CASSQEYSSNQPQHF.

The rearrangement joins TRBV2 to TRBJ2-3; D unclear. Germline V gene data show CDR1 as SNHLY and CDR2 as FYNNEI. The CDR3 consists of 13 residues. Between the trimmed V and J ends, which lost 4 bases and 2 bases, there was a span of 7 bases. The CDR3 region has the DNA TGTGCCAGCAGTGTTAGGGCCACAGATACGCAGTATTTT. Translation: CASSVRATDTQYF.

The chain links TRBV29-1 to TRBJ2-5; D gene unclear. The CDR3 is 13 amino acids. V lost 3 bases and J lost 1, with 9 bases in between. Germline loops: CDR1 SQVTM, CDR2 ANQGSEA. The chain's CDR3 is CSVERGSQETQYF. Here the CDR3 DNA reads TGCAGCGTTGAGCGCGGAAGCCAAGAGACCCAGTACTTC.

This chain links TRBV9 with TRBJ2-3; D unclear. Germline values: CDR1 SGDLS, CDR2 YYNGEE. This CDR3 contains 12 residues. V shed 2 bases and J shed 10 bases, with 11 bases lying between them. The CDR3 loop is CASSVGEEPQYF. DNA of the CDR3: TGTGCCAGCAGCGTTGGTGAGGAACCGCAGTATTTT.

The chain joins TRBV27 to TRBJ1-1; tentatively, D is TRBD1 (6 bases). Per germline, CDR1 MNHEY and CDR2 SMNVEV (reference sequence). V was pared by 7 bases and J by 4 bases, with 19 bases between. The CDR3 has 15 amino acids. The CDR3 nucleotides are TGTGCCAGCACAGCGTTCCGGGGGCGTACCACTGAAGCTTTCTTT. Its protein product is CASTAFRGRTTEAFF.

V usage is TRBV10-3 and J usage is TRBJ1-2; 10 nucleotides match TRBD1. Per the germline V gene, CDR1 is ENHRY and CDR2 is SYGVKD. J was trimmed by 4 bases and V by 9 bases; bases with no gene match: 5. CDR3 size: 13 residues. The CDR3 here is CAISGQGFYGYTF. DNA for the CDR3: TGTGCCATTTCGGGACAGGGGTTCTATGGCTACACCTTC.

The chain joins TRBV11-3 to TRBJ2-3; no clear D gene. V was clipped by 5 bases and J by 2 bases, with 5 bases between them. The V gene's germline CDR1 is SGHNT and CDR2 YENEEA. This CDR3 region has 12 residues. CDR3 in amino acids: CASSGPTDTQYF. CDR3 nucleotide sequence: TGTGCCAGCAGCGGACCCACAGATACGCAGTATTTT.

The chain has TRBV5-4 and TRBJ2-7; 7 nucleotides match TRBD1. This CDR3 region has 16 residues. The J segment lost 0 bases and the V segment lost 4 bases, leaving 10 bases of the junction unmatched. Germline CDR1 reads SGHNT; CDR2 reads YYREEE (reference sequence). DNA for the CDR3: TGTGCCAGCAGCGACCCGGGACAGAGAACCTCCTACGAGCAGTACTTC. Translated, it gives CASSDPGQRTSYEQYF.

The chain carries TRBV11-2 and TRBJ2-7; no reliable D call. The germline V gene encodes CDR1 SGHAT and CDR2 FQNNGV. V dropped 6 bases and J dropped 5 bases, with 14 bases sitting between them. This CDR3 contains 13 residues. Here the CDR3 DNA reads TGTGCCAGCAGATCAGGACGGGCCCACGAGCAGTACTTC. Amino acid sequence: CASRSGRAHEQYF.

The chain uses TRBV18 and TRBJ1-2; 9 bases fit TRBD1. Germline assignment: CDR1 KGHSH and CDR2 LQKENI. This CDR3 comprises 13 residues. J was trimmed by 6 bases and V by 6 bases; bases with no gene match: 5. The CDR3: CASSIQGADGYTF. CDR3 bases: TGTGCCAGCTCCATACAGGGGGCGGATGGCTACACCTTC.

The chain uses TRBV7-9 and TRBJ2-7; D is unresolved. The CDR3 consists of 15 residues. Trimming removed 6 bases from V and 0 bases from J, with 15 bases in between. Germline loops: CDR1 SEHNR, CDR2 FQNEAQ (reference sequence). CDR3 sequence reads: CASSPDQASSYEQYF. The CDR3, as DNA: TGTGCCAGCAGTCCTGACCAGGCCAGCTCCTACGAGCAGTACTTC.

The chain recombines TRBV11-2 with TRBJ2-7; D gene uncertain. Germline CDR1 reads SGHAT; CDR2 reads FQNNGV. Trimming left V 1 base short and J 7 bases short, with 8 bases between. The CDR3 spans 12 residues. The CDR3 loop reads CASSLADREQYF. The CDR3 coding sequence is TGTGCCAGCAGCTTAGCCGATAGGGAGCAGTACTTC.

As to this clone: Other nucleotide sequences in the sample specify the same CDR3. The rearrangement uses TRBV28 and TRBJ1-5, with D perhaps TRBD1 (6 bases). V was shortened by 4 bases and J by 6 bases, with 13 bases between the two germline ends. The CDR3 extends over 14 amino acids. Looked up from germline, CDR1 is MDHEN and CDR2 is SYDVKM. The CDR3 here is CASSSTGWGQPQHF. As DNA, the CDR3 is TGTGCCAGCAGTTCCACAGGGTGGGGTCAGCCCCAGCATTTT.

The CDR3 sequence is CASSLASGGKNIQYF. The CDR3 DNA follows: TGCGCCAGCAGCTTGGCCAGCGGGGGGAAAAACATTCAGTACTTC. The chain combines TRBV5-1 with TRBJ2-4; 9 nucleotides agree with TRBD2. This CDR3 region has 15 residues. Germline CDR1 and CDR2: SGHRS and YFSETQ. V lost 0 bases to trimming and J lost 4 bases; unmatched junction nucleotides: 2.